The present T cell receptor (beta chain) was sequenced within a study of blood T cells in healthy people across ages. Remarks on this clonotype: The antigen is not known.

The CDR3 spans 17 residues. Trimming removed 3 bases at V and 2 bases at J, with 19 bases between. Germline V CDR1 and CDR2: SNHLY, FYNNEI. Broader study findings: Those diversity estimates obtained from one million T cells were thought to be underestimates. Roughly linearly, TCR beta diversity per million T cells fell as age increased.

Healthy Caucasian individuals from Russia aged roughly 6 to 100 were enrolled as donors. A second roughly 7 to 11 cycle PCR used barcoded and J-beta primers. TCRdb re-analysed the 5' RACE reads in MiXCR, keeping a single row per CDR3 protein. The sample has more than 1,400,000 distinct CDR3 sequences; about 40% are singletons. Specimen: blood. This receptor was identified in a woman between 18 and 29 years old in good health. The chain recombines TRBV2 with TRBJ2-5; a weak D match, TRBD2 (6 bases). The CDR3 loop reads CASSEQGGALSQETQYF. Here the CDR3 DNA reads TGTGCCAGCAGTGAGCAGGGCGGGGCATTATCGCAAGAGACCCAGTACTTC.